Shown below are 17 T cell receptor beta chains from a single sample sequenced in a study of blood T cell repertoires in COVID-19. Libraries were prepared by immunoSEQ multiplex PCR; TCRdb keeps only in-frame clonotypes and omits some of them. This sample carries roughly 300,000 clones, 89% of them seen once, and the ten largest clones take roughly 6.7%. Sequences were obtained from peripheral blood. The receptors here all came from a man in his late teens or twenties who had recovered from COVID-19.

This chain connects TRBV5-1 to TRBJ2-5; unclear D gene. Per germline, CDR1 SGHRS and CDR2 YFSETQ. V gave up 0 bases and J gave up 5 bases, with 11 bases separating them. CDR3 length equals 14 residues. CDR3 nucleotide sequence: TGCGCCAGCAGCTTGGCGGTAGTCACGGAGACCCAGTACTTC. This codes for CASSLAVVTETQYF.

The V gene is TRBV19, the J gene TRBJ2-7, with TRBD1 as a possible D gene (6 bases). This CDR3 is built from 15 residues. V was trimmed by 6 bases and J by 2 bases, leaving 17 bases between them. The V gene's germline CDR1 is LNHDA and CDR2 SQIVND (reference sequence). CDR3 sequence reads: CASSPPGVPTYEQYF. The CDR3, as DNA: TGTGCCAGTAGCCCCCCAGGGGTTCCCACCTACGAGCAGTACTTC.

With regard to this clone: Other DNA sequences in this specimen translate into the identical CDR3. The V call is TRBV19, the J call TRBJ2-7, with D uncertain. The CDR3 has 15 residues. The ends were cut back, 3 bases at V and 0 bases at J, with 12 bases in the middle. Germline assignment: CDR1 LNHDA and CDR2 SQIVND (reference sequence). In nucleotides, the CDR3 is TGTGCCAGTAGTATCGGAGCTGGTAGCTCCTACGAGCAGTACTTC. Translated, it gives CASSIGAGSSYEQYF. Together with reference TRBV19 and TRBJ2-7, the CDR3 gives the full variable domain: DGGITQSPKYLFRKEGQNVTLSCEQNLNHDAMYWYRQDPGQGLRLIYYSQIVNDFQKGDIAEGYSVSREKKESFPLTVTSAQKNPTAFYLCASSIGAGSSYEQYFGPGTRLTVT.

The CDR3 loop is CASSPREVLGLGYEQYF. The CDR3 DNA is TGTGCCAGCAGCCCGAGGGAGGTCCTAGGGTTGGGCTACGAGCAGTACTTC. The chain has TRBV27 and TRBJ2-7; maybe TRBD2 (6 bases). Germline lookup yields CDR1 MNHEY and CDR2 SMNVEV (reference sequence). CDR3 size: 17 residues. The V end was cut by 6 bases, the J end by 3 bases, with 24 bases between.

The chain joins TRBV3-1 (or the pseudogene TRBV3-2) to TRBJ2-3; TRBD2 matches 9 bases. The CDR3 spans 14 residues. The germline V gene has CDR1 LGHDT and CDR2 YNNKEL (reference sequence). After removal of 4 bases from V and 4 bases from J, the junction contained 3 bases not matched to a gene. The CDR3 here is CASSRGRVPDTQYF. In DNA form, the CDR3 reads TGTGCCAGCAGCCGCGGGAGGGTCCCAGATACGCAGTATTTT.

The rearrangement links TRBV6-5 to TRBJ2-1, with 9 bases matching TRBD2. The germline V gene encodes CDR1 MNHEY and CDR2 SVGAGI. Losses at the gene ends were 4 bases for V and 9 bases for J; bases not matched to a gene: 10. This CDR3 comprises 15 residues. CDR3 sequence (DNA): TGTGCCAGCAGTTGGGGTAAAATTAGCGGGAGTGAGCAGTTCTTC. Translation gives CASSWGKISGSEQFF.

V is TRBV20-1 and J is TRBJ2-1; 9 bases fit TRBD2. The CDR3 has 14 residues. Trimming took 3 bases from V and 8 from J; bases not matched to a gene: 8. Germline V gene lookup returns CDR1 DFQATT and CDR2 SNEGSKA (reference sequence). CDR3 bases: TGCAGTGCTAGTGTAGCGGGGGCCAGGGATGAGCAGTTCTTC. Amino acids: CSASVAGARDEQFF.

J is TRBJ2-7 and V is TRBV11-3; possibly TRBD1 for D (5 bases). Germline V CDR1 and CDR2: SGHNT, YENEEA. This CDR3 has 14 amino acids. With 2 bases removed from V and 5 bases from J, the gap between germline ends came to 13 bases. CDR3 sequence: CASSLRGKNHEQYF. The CDR3 DNA is TGTGCCAGCAGCTTAAGGGGAAAAAACCACGAGCAGTACTTC.

The V and J genes are TRBV7-2 and TRBJ2-1, with TRBD2 identical over 15 bases. Germline V lookup: CDR1 SGHTA, CDR2 FQGNSA. J gave up 12 bases and V 5 bases, and 2 bases lay outside the gene matches. The CDR3 contains 13 residues. Here the CDR3 DNA reads TGTGCCAGCAGCCCGGGACTAGCGGGGGGGCAGTTCTTC. Translated: CASSPGLAGGQFF.

The rearrangement uses TRBV2 and TRBJ2-7; D is ambiguous. CDR3 length equals 13 residues. V lost 9 bases, J lost 1 base, and 13 bases lay in between. Germline loops: CDR1 SNHLY, CDR2 FYNNEI. The CDR3 coding sequence is TGTGCCAGTCAGGCGACCTTATCCTACGAGCAGTACTTC. Amino acids: CASQATLSYEQYF.

The count of this clone is one. V gene TRBV7-9 combines with J gene TRBJ2-7; TRBD1 agrees at 7 bases. The germline V gene encodes CDR1 SEHNR and CDR2 FQNEAQ (reference sequence). V lost 5 bases, J lost 3 bases, and 10 bases stayed unmatched. The CDR3 has 15 amino acids. CDR3 nucleotide sequence: TGTGCCAGCAGCCCGGGGACAGCGTCCTACTACGAGCAGTACTTC. Amino acids: CASSPGTASYYEQYF.

This chain uses TRBV6-1 with TRBJ1-1, with D maybe TRBD1 (6 bases). This CDR3 region has 13 residues. CDR1 MNHNS and CDR2 SASEGT come from the germline V gene. V was clipped by 2 bases and J by 4 bases, with 8 bases between them. The CDR3 DNA is TGTGCCAGCAGTGAATCAGGGGTCACTGAAGCTTTCTTT. Translation: CASSESGVTEAFF.

The V and J genes are TRBV5-4 and TRBJ2-3; 8 nucleotides line up with TRBD1. The V gene's germline CDR1 is SGHNT and CDR2 YYREEE (reference sequence). The junction had 14 bases not matched to a gene; V was cut back by 4 bases and J by 4 bases. The CDR3 is made up of 17 amino acids. CDR3 loop: CASSRNTGTDRADTQYF. The DNA of the CDR3 is TGTGCCAGCAGCCGGAATACGGGCACGGACAGGGCAGATACGCAGTATTTT.

The chain has TRBV19 and TRBJ1-5; TRBD1 aligns across 9 bases. CDR1 is LNHDA and CDR2 is SQIVND in the germline V gene (reference sequence). This CDR3 region has 16 residues. V trimming: 10 bases; J trimming: 7 bases; junction bases outside the gene matches: 17. This chain's CDR3 is CAIRKPLGQGRQPQHF. CDR3 coding DNA: TGTGCCATCAGGAAACCACTGGGACAGGGAAGGCAGCCCCAGCATTTT.

V gene TRBV6-5 combines with J gene TRBJ1-5; tentative D call: TRBD1 (6 bases). The CDR3 has 14 residues. Germline CDR1 and CDR2: MNHEY and SVGAGI. Trimming left V 10 bases short and J 4 bases short, with 17 bases between. For the CDR3, the DNA is TGTGCCAACGGGGATGGGCAGGGGAATCAGCCCCAGCATTTT. As protein: CANGDGQGNQPQHF.

The chain links TRBV12-5 to TRBJ1-5, with 9 positions matching TRBD1. The CDR3 contains 15 residues. Germline V gene lookup returns CDR1 LGHNT and CDR2 FRNRAP. V shed 6 bases, J shed 4 bases, and the junction held 7 bases outside the gene matches. Written as DNA, the CDR3 is TGTGCTAGTGGGGGGGGACAGGGATTAAATCAGCCCCAGCATTTT. Translating gives CASGGGQGLNQPQHF.

V usage is TRBV11-3 and J usage is TRBJ2-1; TRBD2 matches at 12 bases. The CDR3 totals 16 residues. Per germline, CDR1 SGHNT and CDR2 YENEEA. Trimming at V came to 5 bases and at J to 4 bases, leaving 6 bases not matched to a gene. CDR3 sequence reads: CASSPLAGGSYNEQFF. The CDR3 nucleotides read TGTGCCAGCAGCCCTCTAGCGGGAGGGTCTTACAATGAGCAGTTCTTC.